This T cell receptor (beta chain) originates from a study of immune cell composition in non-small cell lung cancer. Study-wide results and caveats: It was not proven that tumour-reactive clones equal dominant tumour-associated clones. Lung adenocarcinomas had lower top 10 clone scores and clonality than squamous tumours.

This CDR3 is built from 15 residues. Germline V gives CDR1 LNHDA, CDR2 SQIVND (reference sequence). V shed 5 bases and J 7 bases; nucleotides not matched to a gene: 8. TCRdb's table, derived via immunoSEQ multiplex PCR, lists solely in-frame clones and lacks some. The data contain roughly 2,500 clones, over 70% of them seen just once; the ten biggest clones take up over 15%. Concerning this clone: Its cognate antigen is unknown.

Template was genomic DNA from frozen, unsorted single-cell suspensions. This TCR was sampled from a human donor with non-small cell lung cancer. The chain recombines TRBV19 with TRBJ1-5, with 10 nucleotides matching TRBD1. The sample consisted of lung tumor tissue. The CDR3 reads CASSVGQGIGQPQHF. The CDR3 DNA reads TGTGCCAGTAGTGTGGGACAGGGGATTGGACAGCCCCAGCATTTT.